This is a list of T cell receptor beta chains from one sample in a study of T cell changes during pregnancy in multiple sclerosis. Method: immunoSEQ multiplex PCR; TCRdb's copy keeps in-frame clones and lacks some. The data contain about 67,000 clones, about 88% of them seen just once; the ten biggest clones take up 2% to 3%. Sequencing used peripheral blood, obtained in the first trimester of pregnancy. Source of these receptors: a female donor with multiple sclerosis, enrolled in a pregnancy study. Each CDR3 is given with its conserved first and last residue. A D gene is named only where the DNA matches it firmly. Expanded clones get a size class; other rows say once, few or many, or leave the size out.

j_call: TRBJ2-7
d_call: TRBD2
v_call: TRBV11-1
clone_size: once
cdr3_nt: TGTGCCAGCAGCGCGGGACTAGCCCACGAGCAGTACTTC
cdr3_aa: CASSAGLAHEQYF

j_call: TRBJ1-1
d_call: TRBD1
v_call: TRBV4-3
clone_size: .
cdr3_nt: TGCGCCAGCAGCCAAGCTCCAGGACAGGGAGTCACTGAAGCTTTCTTT
cdr3_aa: CASSQAPGQGVTEAFF

j_call: TRBJ1-1
d_call: TRBD1
v_call: TRBV2
clone_size: once
cdr3_nt: TGTGCCAGTTTGGGGGACAGGCGGGCTGAAGCTTTCTTT
cdr3_aa: CASLGDRRAEAFF

j_call: TRBJ2-3
d_call: TRBD2
v_call: TRBV4-1
clone_size: .
cdr3_nt: TGCGCCAGCAGCCAAGATCCCGGACTAGCGGGAAGCACAGATACGCAGTATTTT
cdr3_aa: CASSQDPGLAGSTDTQYF

j_call: TRBJ2-7
d_call: TRBD1
v_call: TRBV6-1
clone_size: .
cdr3_nt: TGTGCCAGCCTCCGACAGGGGGCCTACGAGCAGTACTTC
cdr3_aa: CASLRQGAYEQYF

j_call: TRBJ2-3
d_call: TRBD2
v_call: TRBV4-2
clone_size: .
cdr3_nt: TGTGCCAGCAGCCAAGAGGTGCTAGCGGGGAGCACAGATACGCAGTATTTT
cdr3_aa: CASSQEVLAGSTDTQYF

j_call: TRBJ1-2
d_call: .
v_call: TRBV19
clone_size: .
cdr3_nt: TGTGCCAGTAGTAGGGACACTGACTATGGCTACACCTTC
cdr3_aa: CASSRDTDYGYTF

j_call: TRBJ1-1
d_call: .
v_call: TRBV2
clone_size: .
cdr3_nt: TGTGCCAGCAGTGATGGGGGGGACACTGAAGCTTTCTTT
cdr3_aa: CASSDGGDTEAFF

j_call: TRBJ1-4
d_call: .
v_call: TRBV30
clone_size: .
cdr3_nt: TGTGCCTGGACTCGGGGGGCGGGTGAAAAACTGTTTTTT
cdr3_aa: CAWTRGAGEKLFF

j_call: TRBJ2-5
d_call: .
v_call: TRBV4-2
clone_size: .
cdr3_nt: TGTGCCAGCAGCCAGCGGGAGACCCAGTACTTC
cdr3_aa: CASSQRETQYF

j_call: TRBJ1-2
d_call: .
v_call: TRBV30
clone_size: .
cdr3_nt: TGTGCCTGGAGTGTACAAGCAGGGGACTATGGCTACACCTTC
cdr3_aa: CAWSVQAGDYGYTF

j_call: TRBJ2-1
d_call: .
v_call: TRBV5-1
clone_size: .
cdr3_nt: TGCGCCAGCAGCTCTCAGGGATCGGGGCAGTTCTTC
cdr3_aa: CASSSQGSGQFF

j_call: TRBJ1-1
d_call: TRBD1
v_call: TRBV11-2
clone_size: .
cdr3_nt: TGTGCCAGCAGCTGGGGGACAGGGGGAATTGAAGCTTTCTTT
cdr3_aa: CASSWGTGGIEAFF

j_call: TRBJ1-2
d_call: TRBD1
v_call: TRBV7-2
clone_size: .
cdr3_nt: TGTGCCAGCAGCGTAAACAGGGGGCTTAACTATGGCTACACCTTC
cdr3_aa: CASSVNRGLNYGYTF

j_call: TRBJ2-7
d_call: TRBD1
v_call: TRBV5-6
clone_size: .
cdr3_nt: TGTGCCAGCAGCCAGGGGACAGGGGGAGGGCAGTACTTC
cdr3_aa: CASSQGTGGGQYF

j_call: TRBJ2-1
d_call: .
v_call: TRBV11-2
clone_size: once
cdr3_nt: TGTGCCAGCAGCTTAGATTGGCGGGGCCGGGGTCACAATGAGCAGTTCTTC
cdr3_aa: CASSLDWRGRGHNEQFF

j_call: TRBJ1-6
d_call: .
v_call: TRBV5-1
clone_size: .
cdr3_nt: TGCGCCAGTGCCGGGGACTATAATTCACCCCTCCACTTT
cdr3_aa: CASAGDYNSPLHF

j_call: TRBJ1-2
d_call: .
v_call: TRBV7-8
clone_size: .
cdr3_nt: TGTGCCAGCAGCTTACTCGGGAGTTATGGCTACACCTTC
cdr3_aa: CASSLLGSYGYTF

j_call: TRBJ2-7
d_call: TRBD1
v_call: TRBV27
clone_size: .
cdr3_nt: TGTGCCAGCAGTTCATCCAGGGGGCGCGATCTCAGGGACTACGAGCAGTACTTC
cdr3_aa: CASSSSRGRDLRDYEQYF

j_call: TRBJ2-2
d_call: TRBD2
v_call: TRBV5-4
clone_size: .
cdr3_nt: TGTGCCAGCAGCGGGGGACTAGCGGGGGTCACCGGGGAGCTGTTTTTT
cdr3_aa: CASSGGLAGVTGELFF

j_call: TRBJ1-2
d_call: .
v_call: TRBV27
clone_size: .
cdr3_nt: TGTGCCAGCAGTTTACGTACTCGGGGTGGCTATGGCTACACCTTC
cdr3_aa: CASSLRTRGGYGYTF

j_call: TRBJ2-7
d_call: .
v_call: TRBV7-9
clone_size: .
cdr3_nt: TGTGCCGCTGGGGCAGCTTCGAGAGGAGAGCAGTACTTC
cdr3_aa: CAAGAASRGEQYF

j_call: TRBJ2-1
d_call: TRBD2
v_call: TRBV7-3
clone_size: .
cdr3_nt: TGTGCCAGCAGCTTAAGGTGGACTAGCGGGGGCAATGAGCAGTTCTTC
cdr3_aa: CASSLRWTSGGNEQFF

j_call: TRBJ2-1
d_call: .
v_call: TRBV15
clone_size: .
cdr3_nt: TGTGCCACCAGGTGGGGAGCGCGGTCGTCCTACAATGAGCAGTTCTTC
cdr3_aa: CATRWGARSSYNEQFF

j_call: TRBJ2-5
d_call: .
v_call: TRBV7-9
clone_size: .
cdr3_nt: TGTGCCAGCAGCCCGACACCCGCCGGGGCCCAGTACTTC
cdr3_aa: CASSPTPAGAQYF

j_call: TRBJ2-7
d_call: .
v_call: TRBV7-2
clone_size: .
cdr3_nt: TGTGCCAGCAGCTTAGAAGGGGGCTACGAGCAGTACTTC
cdr3_aa: CASSLEGGYEQYF

j_call: TRBJ1-1
d_call: .
v_call: TRBV7-5
clone_size: .
cdr3_nt: TGTGTCAGAAGCTTAGGGGACAGGGGGCTAGACACTGAAGCTTTCTTT
cdr3_aa: CVRSLGDRGLDTEAFF

j_call: TRBJ1-2
d_call: TRBD1
v_call: TRBV5-1
clone_size: .
cdr3_nt: TGCGCCAGCAGCTTCGGAACAGGGGGCGGTATCGGCTACACCTTC
cdr3_aa: CASSFGTGGGIGYTF

j_call: TRBJ2-5
d_call: TRBD2
v_call: TRBV5-1
clone_size: .
cdr3_nt: TGCGCCAGCAGCTTGGAGGGAGGGGAAGAGACCCAGTACTTC
cdr3_aa: CASSLEGGEETQYF

j_call: TRBJ1-2
d_call: TRBD1
v_call: TRBV30
clone_size: .
cdr3_nt: TGTGCCTGGAGTCTAGACAGGGGGGAAGGCTACACCTTC
cdr3_aa: CAWSLDRGEGYTF

j_call: TRBJ2-5
d_call: TRBD1
v_call: TRBV6-6
clone_size: .
cdr3_nt: TGTGCCAGCAGTGGATTCGGGGACCTACAGGGGGAGACCCAGTACTTC
cdr3_aa: CASSGFGDLQGETQYF

j_call: TRBJ2-1
d_call: .
v_call: TRBV9
clone_size: .
cdr3_nt: TGTGCCAGCAGCGTAGGCCAGGGCACCTACAATGAGCAGTTCTTC
cdr3_aa: CASSVGQGTYNEQFF

j_call: TRBJ1-6
d_call: TRBD1
v_call: TRBV30
clone_size: .
cdr3_nt: TGTGCCTGGAGTGCCTTTCGGACGACAGGGGAAAGTGGAAATTCACCCCTCCACTTT
cdr3_aa: CAWSAFRTTGESGNSPLHF

j_call: TRBJ2-5
d_call: TRBD1
v_call: TRBV2
clone_size: .
cdr3_nt: TGTGCCAGCAGTGGGACAGGGGAAGAGACCCAGTACTTC
cdr3_aa: CASSGTGEETQYF

j_call: TRBJ1-3
d_call: .
v_call: TRBV11-2
clone_size: few
cdr3_nt: TGTGCCAGCAGCTCCACCAGAGCGGGAAACACCATATATTTT
cdr3_aa: CASSSTRAGNTIYF

j_call: TRBJ1-5
d_call: TRBD1
v_call: TRBV13
clone_size: .
cdr3_nt: TGTGCCAGCAGCCACGGGACAGCCAATCAGCCCCAGCATTTT
cdr3_aa: CASSHGTANQPQHF

j_call: TRBJ2-1
d_call: TRBD1
v_call: TRBV5-1
clone_size: .
cdr3_nt: TGCGCCAGCAGCAAACAGGGGGCCCCCAATGAGCAGTTCTTC
cdr3_aa: CASSKQGAPNEQFF

j_call: TRBJ1-1
d_call: .
v_call: TRBV5-1
clone_size: once
cdr3_nt: TGCGCCAGCAGCTTGGTGGGACAACCTGAAGCTTTCTTT
cdr3_aa: CASSLVGQPEAFF

j_call: TRBJ1-1
d_call: .
v_call: TRBV7-9
clone_size: .
cdr3_nt: TGTGCCAGCAGCCTAGACAGAACTAGCACTGAAGCTTTCTTT
cdr3_aa: CASSLDRTSTEAFF

j_call: TRBJ2-1
d_call: .
v_call: TRBV29-1
clone_size: .
cdr3_nt: TGCAGCGTTGAGATACGGGACAATGAGCAGTTCTTC
cdr3_aa: CSVEIRDNEQFF

j_call: TRBJ1-4
d_call: .
v_call: TRBV4-3
clone_size: once
cdr3_nt: TGCGCCAGCAGCCAAGAGGGGCGCAGTCCCCTTGAAAAACTGTTTTTT
cdr3_aa: CASSQEGRSPLEKLFF

j_call: TRBJ2-1
d_call: .
v_call: TRBV30
clone_size: .
cdr3_nt: TGTGCCTGGACTCTACCCAACGGAGATGAGCAGTTCTTC
cdr3_aa: CAWTLPNGDEQFF